These 25 T cell receptor beta chains were all obtained from the same sample, sequenced in a study of Ad26.COV2.S vaccination and SARS-CoV-2 variants. Clones were sequenced by immunoSEQ multiplex PCR, and TCRdb holds only the in-frame ones, with some missing. The sample lists about 350,000 clones, 75% to 90% occurring once. The treatment denotes: about 20 received Ad26.COV2.S at low or high dose, single or two shots; 5 received placebo; per-sample allocation not given. On day 63 after the first injection, vaccine and placebo recipients gave samples. The starting material was peripheral blood, obtained in a trial of Ad26.COV2.S vaccine versus placebo. Every receptor here comes from a person aged 18-65 years who received the Ad26.COV2.S COVID-19 vaccine or a placebo.

The chain combines TRBV9 with TRBJ2-3; 7 bases align to TRBD1. This CDR3 spans 16 amino acids. CDR1 is SGDLS, CDR2 YYNGEE, per germline. V lost 3 bases and J lost 4; bases outside the gene matches: 11. In DNA form, the CDR3 reads TGTGCCAGCAGCGCGGAGACAGGGCCCTCCCCAGATACGCAGTATTTT. Translation: CASSAETGPSPDTQYF.

CDR3 nucleotides: TGTGCCAGCAGTTTGAATGGAGGCGGGAGGGCCAACACCGGGGAGCTGTTTTTT. Its protein is CASSLNGGGRANTGELFF. The rearrangement links TRBV27 to TRBJ2-2, with 9 bases aligning to TRBD2. Germline loops: CDR1 MNHEY, CDR2 SMNVEV (reference sequence). After removal of 3 bases from V and 2 bases from J, the junction contained 10 bases not matched to a gene. The CDR3 is made up of 18 amino acids.

This chain connects TRBV4-1 to TRBJ1-1; D gene uncertain. The CDR3 totals 15 residues. Trimming removed 1 base from V and 0 bases from J, with 9 bases in between. CDR1 and CDR2 from the germline V gene are MGHRA and YSYEKL. CDR3: CASSQVPLMNTEAFF. The CDR3 bases are TGCGCCAGCAGCCAAGTTCCACTCATGAACACTGAAGCTTTCTTT.

The genes are TRBV29-1 and TRBJ1-2; D ambiguous. The V gene lost 7 bases and the J gene lost 1 base, with 16 bases spanning the gap. There are 14 residues in the CDR3. CDR1 is SQVTM and CDR2 is ANQGSEA in the germline V gene. The CDR3 here is CSAGRLTDNYGYTF. In nucleotides, the CDR3 is TGCAGCGCCGGACGTCTCACCGATAACTATGGCTACACCTTC.

This clone was counted only a few times. The chain combines TRBV6-2 or TRBV6-3 with TRBJ1-3, with 7 bases aligning to TRBD1. Germline-derived CDR1 and CDR2 are MNHEY and SVGEGT. J gave up 0 bases and V 2 bases, and 7 bases lay outside the gene matches. The CDR3 is made up of 17 amino acids. The CDR3 DNA is TGTGCCAGCAGTTACGGCCCGGGACAGATCTCTGGAAACACCATATATTTT. Residues: CASSYGPGQISGNTIYF.

As DNA, the CDR3 is TGTGCCAGCAGTGGACAGGCCTCCCCCATGAACACTGAAGCTTTCTTT. It codes for CASSGQASPMNTEAFF. This rearrangement joins TRBV6-1 to TRBJ1-1; perhaps TRBD1 as D (6 bases). The V gene's germline CDR1 is MNHNS and CDR2 SASEGT. Between the trimmed V and J ends, which lost 4 bases and 0 bases, there was a span of 15 bases. The length of the CDR3 is 16 residues.

The chain is built from TRBV5-6 and TRBJ1-6; TRBD1 aligns across 8 bases. The CDR3 is 14 residues long. Germline-derived CDR1 and CDR2 are SGHDT and YYEEEE. The junction had 3 bases not matched to a gene; V was cut back by 0 bases and J by 10 bases. The CDR3 region has the DNA TGTGCCAGCAGCTTGGGACAGGGGAGGTCACCCCTCCACTTT. This encodes CASSLGQGRSPLHF.

CDR3 coding DNA: TGTGCCATCAGTGTAGTTGGTCGCGAGCAGTACTTC. Its protein product is CAISVVGREQYF. This chain joins TRBV10-3 and TRBJ2-7; D is unclear. Germline loops: CDR1 ENHRY, CDR2 SYGVKD. Trimming removed 4 bases from V and 6 bases from J, with 10 bases in between. This CDR3 has 12 residues.

This rearrangement joins TRBV6-5 to TRBJ1-6, with D maybe TRBD1 (6 bases). V was clipped by 8 bases and J by 3 bases, with 14 bases between them. The CDR3 sequence is 15 residues long. CDR1 is MNHEY, CDR2 SVGAGI, per germline. CDR3 loop: CASSGAGDYNSPLHF. Written as DNA, the CDR3 is TGTGCCAGCTCTGGGGCAGGGGACTATAATTCACCCCTCCACTTT.

The rearrangement uses TRBV25-1 and TRBJ1-3; D gene unclear. The germline V gene encodes CDR1 MGHDK and CDR2 SYGVNS. The CDR3 consists of 15 residues. V lost 2 bases and J lost 0, with 8 bases in between. The CDR3: CASSEQALSGNTIYF. CDR3 in DNA: TGTGCCAGCAGTGAACAGGCTCTCTCTGGAAACACCATATATTTT.

The rearrangement links TRBV21-1 to TRBJ1-6. TRBV21-1 is a listed pseudogene. The CDR3 is 18 amino acids. For the CDR3, the DNA is TGTGCCAGCAGCCTGGAGGGGAAGGGAGTTATTGGCAATTCACCCCTCCACTTT. Residues: CASSLEGKGVIGNSPLHF.

The chain joins TRBV2 to TRBJ1-1, with 7 bases lining up with TRBD1. The V and J ends lost 7 bases and 1 base, in that order; junction bases with no gene match: 6. CDR1 SNHLY and CDR2 FYNNEI come from the germline V gene. The CDR3 is 14 amino acids. The CDR3 loop reads CASNPTGRNTEAFF. The CDR3 region has the DNA TGTGCCAGCAACCCGACAGGGAGGAACACTGAAGCTTTCTTT.

This chain connects TRBV5-4 to TRBJ2-1, with 8 bases matching TRBD1. Trimming removed 5 bases from V and 3 bases from J; junction bases left unmatched: 7. The V gene's germline CDR1 is SGHNT and CDR2 YYREEE (reference sequence). There are 15 residues in the CDR3. The CDR3 sequence: CASSRDRGNYNEQFF. Written as DNA, the CDR3 is TGTGCCAGCAGTCGTGACAGGGGTAACTACAATGAGCAGTTCTTC.

This chain links TRBV2 with TRBJ1-2; D may be TRBD1 (5 bases). The CDR3 contains 15 residues. Germline V gives CDR1 SNHLY, CDR2 FYNNEI. Trimming removed 10 bases from V and 2 bases from J, with 20 bases in between. CDR3: CATEGRGVSNYGYTF. Written as DNA, the CDR3 is TGTGCCACAGAAGGGCGGGGGGTGTCAAACTATGGCTACACCTTC.

The chain uses TRBV6-5 and TRBJ1-4; 9 nucleotides agree with TRBD1. Trimming cost V 7 bases and J 6 bases; bases outside gene matches: 6. Germline CDR1 reads MNHEY; CDR2 reads SVGAGI. This CDR3 is 14 amino acids long. The CDR3: CASTYRGRDEKLFF. CDR3 sequence (DNA): TGTGCCAGCACCTACAGGGGGCGAGATGAAAAACTGTTTTTT.

This sequence joins TRBV7-3 and TRBJ1-2, with 8 bases lining up with TRBD1. CDR3 length equals 15 residues. The trim removed 0 bases at V and 12 bases at J, leaving 12 bases unmatched. Germline loops: CDR1 SGHTA, CDR2 FQGTGA. The CDR3 protein is CASSLTGGRGQPHTF. CDR3 sequence (DNA): TGTGCCAGCAGCTTAACGGGAGGCAGGGGGCAGCCCCACACCTTC.

This chain links TRBV30 with TRBJ1-2, with D maybe TRBD1 (5 bases). CDR3 length: 14 amino acids. V was clipped by 0 bases and J by 7 bases, with 15 bases between them. Germline CDR1 is GTSNPN and CDR2 is SVGIG (reference sequence). CDR3 residues: CAWSVLSRRGGYTF. In nucleotides, the CDR3 is TGTGCCTGGAGTGTACTTAGTCGGAGGGGTGGCTACACCTTC.

Points on this clone: This CDR3 is also generated by other DNA sequences in the sample. The chain carries TRBV28 and TRBJ2-7, with a weak D call TRBD2 (6 bases). There are 13 residues in the CDR3. The V end was cut by 6 bases, the J end by 4 bases, with 13 bases between. The germline CDR1 and CDR2 sequences are MDHEN and SYDVKM. CDR3 protein: CASSSSGPYEQYF. The CDR3 DNA sequence: TGTGCCAGCAGCTCAAGCGGGCCTTACGAGCAGTACTTC.

The chain joins TRBV5-1 to TRBJ1-6; D is unresolved. The CDR3 has 14 amino acids. The germline gives CDR1 SGHRS, CDR2 YFSETQ. V gave up 5 bases and J gave up 6 bases, with 12 bases separating them. This CDR3 is CASRAGTSNSPLHF. CDR3 bases: TGCGCCAGCAGGGCAGGAACCTCTAATTCACCCCTCCACTTT.

The V call is TRBV28, the J call TRBJ1-5; D is ambiguous. Germline CDR1 is MDHEN and CDR2 is SYDVKM. V was clipped by 6 bases and J by 1 base, with 4 bases between them. This CDR3 region has 12 residues. In DNA, the CDR3 is TGTGCCAGCAGGGTCAGCAATCAGCCCCAGCATTTT. This codes for CASRVSNQPQHF.

This sequence joins TRBV28 and TRBJ2-3, with 10 bases that match TRBD1. Germline V gene data show CDR1 as MDHEN and CDR2 as SYDVKM. This CDR3 is built from 15 residues. Trimming removed 2 bases from V and 5 bases from J; junction bases left unmatched: 4. Here the CDR3 reads CASSLDRGLGDTQYF. CDR3 in DNA: TGTGCCAGCAGTTTAGACAGGGGGCTCGGAGATACGCAGTATTTT.

The chain employs TRBV27 and TRBJ1-6; D gene unclear. The V and J ends lost 6 bases and 6 bases respectively, with 9 bases between them. The CDR3 consists of 13 residues. The germline V gene has CDR1 MNHEY and CDR2 SMNVEV (reference sequence). The CDR3 DNA follows: TGTGCCAGCAGAGAACAGCCTAATTCACCCCTCCACTTT. Amino acid sequence: CASREQPNSPLHF.

The genes are TRBV5-6 and TRBJ2-5; D gene uncertain. This CDR3 is 13 amino acids long. Per the germline V gene, CDR1 is SGHDT and CDR2 is YYEEEE. V lost 2 bases and J 2 bases, leaving 7 bases between the germline ends. The DNA for the CDR3 is TGTGCCAGCAGCTTACGTCCGCAAGAGACCCAGTACTTC. This gives the protein CASSLRPQETQYF.

This chain joins TRBV13 and TRBJ2-1, with TRBD1 matching 7 bases. The CDR3 sequence is 16 residues long. Germline assignment: CDR1 PRHDT and CDR2 FYEKMQ (reference sequence). The junction had 7 bases not matched to a gene; V was cut back by 5 bases and J by 0 bases. CDR3 DNA sequence: TGTGCCAGCAGCCCCTATGAGGGGGCCTCCTACAATGAGCAGTTCTTC. Residues: CASSPYEGASYNEQFF.

V gene TRBV6-6 combines with J gene TRBJ1-2, with a weak D call TRBD1 (6 bases). V dropped 6 bases and J dropped 4 bases, with 18 bases sitting between them. The germline V gene has CDR1 MNHNY and CDR2 SVGAGI (reference sequence). CDR3 length: 15 residues. The CDR3 nucleotides read TGTGCCAGCAGATTGGGACCACAGGGTCCCTATGGCTACACCTTC. Translating gives CASRLGPQGPYGYTF.